These T cell receptor beta chains were read from a single sample in a study of cytomegalovirus exposure and HLA in healthy donors. Assay: immunoSEQ multiplex PCR; the TCRdb copy retains only in-frame clones and omits some. The sample holds about 94,000 clones, 75% to 80% seen once. The material sequenced was PBMCs. The receptor source for this set is a woman in her forties in good health and CMV-seronegative. Each CDR3 is given with its conserved first and last residue. A D gene is named only where the DNA matches it firmly. The listing skips clone size in some rows; elsewhere it reads once, few, many or a size class.

>TRBJ1-2|TRBV11-2|-|TRBD1|16
TGTGCCAGCAGCTTAGACCTGGGACAGGGGGCTTTAGGCTACACCTTC
CASSLDLGQGALGYTF
>TRBJ2-6|TRBV7-3|few|-|15
TGTGCCAGCAGCCACAGGGCCTCTGGGGCCAACGTCCTGACTTTC
CASSHRASGANVLTF
>TRBJ2-7|TRBV15|-|TRBD1|14
TGTGCCACCAGCAGGCCGGACAGGGTCAACGAGCAGTACTTC
CATSRPDRVNEQYF
>TRBJ1-3|TRBV30|-|-|12
TGTGCCTGGAGATACAGGGCGGACACCATATATTTT
CAWRYRADTIYF
>TRBJ1-4|TRBV15|-|-|16
TGTGCCACCAGCAGACGGGAATCGTGGAGCGATGAAAAACTGTTTTTT
CATSRRESWSDEKLFF
>TRBJ1-5|TRBV5-1|-|-|15
TGCGCCAGCAACCCACAGGTTGATCAGGGTCAGCCCCAGCATTTT
CASNPQVDQGQPQHF
>TRBJ1-3|TRBV5-4|-|-|16
TGTGCCAGCAGCTTGGCCAGTAAGGGGGCTGGAAACACCATATATTTT
CASSLASKGAGNTIYF
>TRBJ2-2|TRBV27|-|TRBD2|15
TGTGCCAGCAGTTTTGCGGGGGTGGACACCGGGGAGCTGTTTTTT
CASSFAGVDTGELFF
>TRBJ2-6|TRBV5-5|-|-|15
TGTGCCAGCAGCTTGGCAGACTCTGGGGCCAACGTCCTGACTTTC
CASSLADSGANVLTF
>TRBJ1-6|TRBV27|-|-|16
TGTGCCAGCAGTTTCGGTAGTTTGGGGCAAAATTCACCCCTCCACTTT
CASSFGSLGQNSPLHF
>TRBJ1-1|TRBV7-9|-|-|12
TGTGCCAGCAGCGGGGGGGAGACTGAAGCTTTCTTT
CASSGGETEAFF
>TRBJ2-1|TRBV9|-|-|17
TGTGCCAGCAACCCGACCGGTGGGGCAGGGAATTACAATGAGCAGTTCTTC
CASNPTGGAGNYNEQFF
>TRBJ1-2|TRBV27|-|TRBD1|19
TGTGCCAGCAGTTTTGGGTCGTACTATCCGGGACAGGGAAGCTATGGCTACCCCTTC
CASSFGSYYPGQGSYGYPF
>TRBJ1-2|TRBV29-1|-|TRBD1|14
TGCAGCTCCTCCCCGGGGACAGGGTTAGGTGGCTACACCTTC
CSSSPGTGLGGYTF
>TRBJ1-5|TRBV7-3|-|-|17
TGTGCCAGCAGCTTAACACAGGGCCGCAGGAACAATCAGCCCCAGCATTTT
CASSLTQGRRNNQPQHF
>TRBJ2-5|TRBV11-2|-|TRBD1|14
TGTGCCAGCAGCTTAGTAGAGGGGGCGGAGACCCAGTACTTC
CASSLVEGAETQYF
>TRBJ2-2|TRBV18|-|TRBD2|18
TGTGCCAGCTCACCATCCGGACTAGCGGGGACGTTAGCCGGGGAGCTGTTTTTT
CASSPSGLAGTLAGELFF
>TRBJ1-3|TRBV9|-|-|15
TGTGCCAGCAGCGTAGAAGGGCAGGGGTTAAACACCATATATTTT
CASSVEGQGLNTIYF
>TRBJ2-5|TRBV4-3|-|-|15
TGCGCCAGCAGCCAAGATCACTTCACAAGAGAGGCCCAGTACTTC
CASSQDHFTREAQYF
>TRBJ1-2|TRBV29-1|-|TRBD1|13
TGCAGCGTTAGGGACAGAACCTACTATGGCTACACCTTC
CSVRDRTYYGYTF
>TRBJ1-6|TRBV7-2|once|-|13
TGTGCCAGCACCGAACTACTAAATTCACCCCTCCACTTT
CASTELLNSPLHF
>TRBJ1-5|TRBV6-5|-|-|13
TGTGCCAGCAGACAGGGAAGTAATCAGCCCCAGCATTTT
CASRQGSNQPQHF
>TRBJ1-3|TRBV30|-|-|14
TGTGCCTGGAGTGCAGCGGGGGCAGGAAACACCATATATTTT
CAWSAAGAGNTIYF
>TRBJ1-4|TRBV7-2|-|-|13
TGTGCCAGCAGCTTGGGAGTGAGGGAAAAACTGTTTTTT
CASSLGVREKLFF
>TRBJ2-1|TRBV5-1|-|TRBD2|17
TGCGCCAGCAGCTTGGCCGTCGGGGGGGGCGCCTACAATGAGCAGTTCTTC
CASSLAVGGGAYNEQFF
>TRBJ2-5|TRBV7-9|-|TRBD2|13
TGTGCCAGCAGCCTATCGGGCGGGGGGGAGCAGTACTTC
CASSLSGGGEQYF
>TRBJ2-4|TRBV5-1|few|-|14
TGCGCCAGCAGCTTGGCCTGGGGAGAGAACATTCAGTACTTC
CASSLAWGENIQYF
>TRBJ1-1|TRBV11-2|-|TRBD1|12
TGTGCCAGCAGCCGCGGGACAGCGGAAGCTTTCTTT
CASSRGTAEAFF
>TRBJ2-7|TRBV6-1|-|-|15
TGTGCCAGCAGTGAAGCGGGGACGGACTACTACGAGCAGTACTTC
CASSEAGTDYYEQYF
>TRBJ2-2|TRBV5-6|once|-|14
TGTGCCAGCAGCTTGGAATGGCTCACCGGGGAGCTGTTTTTT
CASSLEWLTGELFF
>TRBJ2-1|TRBV2|-|TRBD2|13
TGTGCCAGCAGCACTAGCGGGTTTGATGAGCAGTTCTTC
CASSTSGFDEQFF
>TRBJ1-2|TRBV6-1|-|-|15
TGTGCCAGCAGTGCCTCCCCTCAGGTGGGCTATGGCTACACCTTC
CASSASPQVGYGYTF
>TRBJ2-5|TRBV19|-|-|14
TGTGCCAGTAGTATCGGCAGGGCCGGAGAGACCCAGTACTTC
CASSIGRAGETQYF
>TRBJ1-5|TRBV4-1|-|TRBD1|18
TGCGCCAGCAGCCTCGAGACAGGGGGCTCGTTTGGCAATCAGCCCCAGAATTTT
CASSLETGGSFGNQPQNF
>TRBJ1-1|TRBV5-6|few|-|12
TGTGCCAGCAGCTTAGAAGCCCCTGAAGCTTTCTTT
CASSLEAPEAFF
>TRBJ2-1|TRBV4-2|-|TRBD2|13
TGTGCCAGCAGCCCCCGGGCGGGGGATGAGCAGTTCTTC
CASSPRAGDEQFF
>TRBJ2-5|TRBV7-8|-|TRBD1|16
TGTGCCAGCAGCTTATTCGCGGGACAGGGAGGAGAGACCCAGTACTTC
CASSLFAGQGGETQYF
>TRBJ1-1|TRBV4-2|-|-|15
TGTGCCAGCAGCCGATGGGGGCAAAGTGGCACTGAAGCTTTCTTT
CASSRWGQSGTEAFF
>TRBJ2-7|TRBV7-9|-|TRBD2|12
TGTTCCCTCGGACTAGCGGAGTACGAGCAGTACTTC
CSLGLAEYEQYF
>TRBJ1-6|TRBV18|-|TRBD1|15
TGTGCCAGCTCACCAGGGACAGGGGACAATTCACCCCTCCACTTT
CASSPGTGDNSPLHF
>TRBJ1-5|TRBV30|-|-|14
TGTGCCTGGAGTACGCAGGGTGGCAATCAGCCCCAGCATTTT
CAWSTQGGNQPQHF
>TRBJ1-6|TRBV4-2|-|TRBD1|16
TGTGCCAGCACCCAGGACAGGGCCTCCTATAATTCACCCCTCCACTTT
CASTQDRASYNSPLHF
>TRBJ2-3|TRBV5-1|-|TRBD2|20
TGCGCCAGCAGCTACACGGGACTAGCGGGGGCGGGATTCTCCGCAGATACGCAGTATTTT
CASSYTGLAGAGFSADTQYF
>TRBJ1-2|TRBV7-2|-|TRBD1|16
TGTGCCAGCAGCCCAAATACAGGGGGCGGATGGTATGGCTACACCTTC
CASSPNTGGGWYGYTF
>TRBJ1-1|TRBV10-3|few|TRBD1|13
TGTGCCATCAGGAAGGGGACAGGGTATGAAGCTTTCTTT
CAIRKGTGYEAFF
>TRBJ1-1|TRBV13|-|-|12
TGTGCCAGCAGCCAAGGACTCGGTGAAGCTTTCTTT
CASSQGLGEAFF
>TRBJ2-3|TRBV10-2|-|TRBD2|14
TGCGCCAGCAGAAGGACTAGCGGTACAGATACGCAGTATTTT
CASRRTSGTDTQYF
>TRBJ2-2|TRBV5-4|-|-|14
TGTGCCAGCAGCGCTGCCGTTAGCACCGGGGAGCTGTTTTTT
CASSAAVSTGELFF
>TRBJ2-2|TRBV7-9|once|TRBD1|16
TGTGCCAGCAGCTTAGAGGGACAGGGACTCACCGGGGAGCTGTTTTTT
CASSLEGQGLTGELFF
>TRBJ2-7|TRBV6-5|-|-|14
TGTGCCAGCAGTTTCGACAGGTCCAGCTACGAGCAGTACTTC
CASSFDRSSYEQYF